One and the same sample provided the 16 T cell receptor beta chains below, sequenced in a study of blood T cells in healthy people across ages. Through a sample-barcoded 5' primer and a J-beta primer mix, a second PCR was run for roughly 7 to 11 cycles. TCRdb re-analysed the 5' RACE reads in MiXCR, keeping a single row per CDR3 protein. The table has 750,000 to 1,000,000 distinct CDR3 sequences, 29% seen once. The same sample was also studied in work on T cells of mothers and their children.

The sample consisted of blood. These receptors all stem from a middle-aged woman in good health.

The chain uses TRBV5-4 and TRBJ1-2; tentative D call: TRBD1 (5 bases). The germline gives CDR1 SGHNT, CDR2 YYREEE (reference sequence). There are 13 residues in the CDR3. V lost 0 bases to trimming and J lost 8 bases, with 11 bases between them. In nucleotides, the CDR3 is TGTGCCAGCAGCTTGGCGGGGGGTTGGGGCTACACCTTC. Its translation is CASSLAGGWGYTF.

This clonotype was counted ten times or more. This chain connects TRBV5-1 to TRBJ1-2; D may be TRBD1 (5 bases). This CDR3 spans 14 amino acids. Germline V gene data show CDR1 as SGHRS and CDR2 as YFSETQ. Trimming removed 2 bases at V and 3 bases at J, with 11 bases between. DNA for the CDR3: TGCGCCAGCAGCTTCACTCCGGGGGACTATGGCTACACCTTC. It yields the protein CASSFTPGDYGYTF.

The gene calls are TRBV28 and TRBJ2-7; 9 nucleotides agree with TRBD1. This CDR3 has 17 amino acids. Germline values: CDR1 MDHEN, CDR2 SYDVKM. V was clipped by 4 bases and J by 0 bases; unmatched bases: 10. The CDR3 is CASSSRLGTGSSYEQYF. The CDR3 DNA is TGTGCCAGCAGTTCCCGGCTTGGGACAGGGAGCTCCTACGAGCAGTACTTC.

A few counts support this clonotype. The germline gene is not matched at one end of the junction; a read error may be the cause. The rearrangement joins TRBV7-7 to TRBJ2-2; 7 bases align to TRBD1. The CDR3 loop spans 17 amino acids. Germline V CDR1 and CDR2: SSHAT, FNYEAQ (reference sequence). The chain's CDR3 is CASSPATGAANTGELFF. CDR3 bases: TGTGCTAGCAGCCCTGCAACAGGGGCCGCGAACACCGGGGAGCTGTTTTTT. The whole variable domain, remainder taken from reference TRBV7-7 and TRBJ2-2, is GAGVSQSPRYKVTKRGQDVTLRCDPISSHATLYWYQQALGQGPEFLTYFNYEAQPDKSGLPSDRFSAERPEGSISTLTIQRTEQRDSAMYRCASSPATGAANTGELFFGEGSRLTVL.

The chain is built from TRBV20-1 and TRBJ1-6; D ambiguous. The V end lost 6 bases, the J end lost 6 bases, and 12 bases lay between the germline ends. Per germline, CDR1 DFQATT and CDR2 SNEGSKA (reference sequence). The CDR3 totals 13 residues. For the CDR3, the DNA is TGCAGTGCCATAGGGTTGTTTAATTCACCCCTCCACTTT. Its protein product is CSAIGLFNSPLHF.

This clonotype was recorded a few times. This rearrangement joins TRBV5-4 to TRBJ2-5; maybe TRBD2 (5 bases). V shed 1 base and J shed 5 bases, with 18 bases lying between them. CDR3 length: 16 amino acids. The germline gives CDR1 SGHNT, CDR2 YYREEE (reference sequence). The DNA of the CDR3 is TGTGCCAGCAGCTTGAATGGTCAGGAAGGGAGTGAGACCCAGTACTTC. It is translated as CASSLNGQEGSETQYF. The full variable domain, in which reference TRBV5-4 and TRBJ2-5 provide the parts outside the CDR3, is ETGVTQSPTHLIKTRGQQVTLRCSSQSGHNTVSWYQQALGQGPQFIFQYYREEENGRGNFPPRFSGLQFPNYSSELNVNALELDDSALYLCASSLNGQEGSETQYFGPGTRLLVL.

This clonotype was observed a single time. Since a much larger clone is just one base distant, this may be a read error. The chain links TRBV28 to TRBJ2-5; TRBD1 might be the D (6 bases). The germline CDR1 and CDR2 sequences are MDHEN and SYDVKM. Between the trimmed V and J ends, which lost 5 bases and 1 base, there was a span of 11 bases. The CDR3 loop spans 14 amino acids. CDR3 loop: CASSLWGPQETQYF. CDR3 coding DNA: TGTGCCAGCAGTCTTTGGGGGCCCCAAGAGACCCAGTACTTC.

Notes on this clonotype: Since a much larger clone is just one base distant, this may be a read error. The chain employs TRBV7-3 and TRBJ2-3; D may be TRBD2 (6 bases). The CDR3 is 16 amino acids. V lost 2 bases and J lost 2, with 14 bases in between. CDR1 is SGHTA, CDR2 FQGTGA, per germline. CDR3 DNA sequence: TGTGCCAGCAGCTTAGGCCGGGAGCACCACACAGATACGCAGTATTTT. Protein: CASSLGREHHTDTQYF.

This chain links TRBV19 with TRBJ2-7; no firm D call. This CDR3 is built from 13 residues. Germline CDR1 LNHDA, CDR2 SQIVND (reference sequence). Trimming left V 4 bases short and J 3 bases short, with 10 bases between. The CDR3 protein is CASSTGRFYEQYF. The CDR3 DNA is TGTGCCAGTAGTACTGGACGGTTCTACGAGCAGTACTTC.

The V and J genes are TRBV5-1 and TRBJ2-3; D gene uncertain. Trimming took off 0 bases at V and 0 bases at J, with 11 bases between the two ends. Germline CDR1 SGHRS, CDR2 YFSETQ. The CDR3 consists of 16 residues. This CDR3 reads CASSLVAAASTDTQYF. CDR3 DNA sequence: TGCGCCAGCAGCTTGGTGGCCGCAGCTAGCACAGATACGCAGTATTTT.

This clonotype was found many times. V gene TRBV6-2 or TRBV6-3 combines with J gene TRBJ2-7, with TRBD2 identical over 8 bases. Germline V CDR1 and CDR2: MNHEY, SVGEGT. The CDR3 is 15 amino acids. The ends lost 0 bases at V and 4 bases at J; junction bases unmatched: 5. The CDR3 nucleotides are TGTGCCAGCAGTTACTCGAGCAGCGGGGGTTACGAGCAGTACTTC. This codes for CASSYSSSGGYEQYF.

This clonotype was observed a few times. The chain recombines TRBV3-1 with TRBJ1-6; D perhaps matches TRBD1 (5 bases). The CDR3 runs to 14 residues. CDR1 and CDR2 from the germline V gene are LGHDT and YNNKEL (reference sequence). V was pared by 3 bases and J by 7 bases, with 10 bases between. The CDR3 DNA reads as TGTGCCAGCAGCCACGACAGCCGGAATTCACCCCTCCACTTT. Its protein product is CASSHDSRNSPLHF.

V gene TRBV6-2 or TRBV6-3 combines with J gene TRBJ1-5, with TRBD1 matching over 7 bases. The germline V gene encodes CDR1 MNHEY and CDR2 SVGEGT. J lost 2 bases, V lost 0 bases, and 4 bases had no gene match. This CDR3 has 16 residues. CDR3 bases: TGTGCCAGCAGTTACTCACTAGGACAGGGCAATCAGCCCCAGCATTTT. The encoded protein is CASSYSLGQGNQPQHF.

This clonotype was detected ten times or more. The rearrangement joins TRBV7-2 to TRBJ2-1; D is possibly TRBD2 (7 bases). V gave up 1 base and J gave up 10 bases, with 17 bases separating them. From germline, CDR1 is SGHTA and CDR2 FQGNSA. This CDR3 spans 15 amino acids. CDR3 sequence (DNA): TGTGCCAGCAGCTTAGGGGGGGGGCCCCCTAACGAGCAGTTCTTC. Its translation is CASSLGGGPPNEQFF.

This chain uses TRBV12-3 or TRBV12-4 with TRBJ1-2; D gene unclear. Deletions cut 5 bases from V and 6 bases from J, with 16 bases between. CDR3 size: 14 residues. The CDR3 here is CASSPPYNPHGYTF. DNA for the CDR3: TGTGCCAGCAGTCCCCCTTATAACCCCCATGGCTACACCTTC.

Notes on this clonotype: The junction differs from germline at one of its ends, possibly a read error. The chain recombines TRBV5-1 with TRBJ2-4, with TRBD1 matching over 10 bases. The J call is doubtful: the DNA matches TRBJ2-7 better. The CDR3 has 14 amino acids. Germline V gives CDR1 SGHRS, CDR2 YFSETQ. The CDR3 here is CTSSLGQGTGEQYF. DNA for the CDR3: TGCACCAGCAGCTTGGGACAGGGGACGGGCGAGCAGTACTTC.